Described below is a single T cell receptor (beta chain) sequence and its context. Its antigen is still unknown. Assays covered 10^5 or so TCR templates per sample. The assay was immunoSEQ multiplex PCR, and TCRdb's table has in-frame clones only and misses some. The table has about 82,000 clones, roughly 87% seen once. The source of the sample is a study of siplizumab effects on memory and regulatory T cells. Whole-study results and caveats: Siplizumab significantly decreased alloreactive sequences from unstimulated CD4+ memory cells. Naive T cells appeared more varied than memory cells and looked like key alloresponse contributors. Siplizumab cultures yielded proliferating Tregs whose suppressive function was not confirmed.

V lost 8 bases, J lost 4 bases, and 10 bases stayed unmatched. CDR1 SNHLY and CDR2 FYNNEI come from the germline V gene. The CDR3 covers 14 residues. The sequence came from a human donor in good health. This chain uses TRBV2 with TRBJ2-7; TRBD1 matches at 8 bases. The sample comprised Tregs sorted from blood. CDR3 residues: CASHPDRATYEQYF. As DNA, the CDR3 is TGTGCCAGCCACCCGGACAGGGCGACATACGAGCAGTACTTC.